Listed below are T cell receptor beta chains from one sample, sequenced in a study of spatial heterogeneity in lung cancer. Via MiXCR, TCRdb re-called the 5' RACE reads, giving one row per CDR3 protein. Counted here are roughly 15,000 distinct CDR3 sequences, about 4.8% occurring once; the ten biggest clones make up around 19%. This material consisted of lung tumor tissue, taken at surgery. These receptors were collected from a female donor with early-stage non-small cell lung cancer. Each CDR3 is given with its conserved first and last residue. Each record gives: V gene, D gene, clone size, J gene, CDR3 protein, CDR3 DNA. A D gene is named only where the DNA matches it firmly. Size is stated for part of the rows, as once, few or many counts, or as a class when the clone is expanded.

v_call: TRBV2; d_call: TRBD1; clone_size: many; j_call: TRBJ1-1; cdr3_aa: CASSYLQGATEAFF; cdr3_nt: TGTGCCAGCAGTTATCTTCAGGGGGCCACTGAAGCTTTCTTT
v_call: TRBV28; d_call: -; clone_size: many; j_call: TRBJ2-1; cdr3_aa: CASSAQTEGRMEQFF; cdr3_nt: TGTGCCAGCAGTGCCCAAACCGAGGGGCGGATGGAGCAGTTCTTC
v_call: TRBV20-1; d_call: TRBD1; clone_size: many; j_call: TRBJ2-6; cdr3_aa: CSARVPNLFRDRGSPGANVLTF; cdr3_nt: TGCAGTGCTAGGGTTCCCAACCTCTTCCGGGACAGGGGGAGTCCAGGGGCCAACGTCCTGACTTTC
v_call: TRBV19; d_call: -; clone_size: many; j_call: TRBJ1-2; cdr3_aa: CASSFRGLYGYTF; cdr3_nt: TGTGCCAGTAGTTTCAGGGGTCTCTATGGCTACACCTTC
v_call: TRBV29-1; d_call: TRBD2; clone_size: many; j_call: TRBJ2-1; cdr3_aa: CAGGGSVADNEQFF; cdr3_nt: TGCGCGGGGGGAGGGAGCGTCGCCGACAATGAGCAGTTCTTC
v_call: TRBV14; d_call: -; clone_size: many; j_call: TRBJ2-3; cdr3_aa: CASSQDTDTQYF; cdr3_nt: TGTGCCAGCAGCCAAGATACAGATACGCAGTATTTT
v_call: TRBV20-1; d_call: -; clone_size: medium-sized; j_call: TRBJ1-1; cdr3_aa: CSAEAELNTEAFF; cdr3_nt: TGCAGTGCTGAGGCCGAGCTGAACACTGAAGCTTTCTTT
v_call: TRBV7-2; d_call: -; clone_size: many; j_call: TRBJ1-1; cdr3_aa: CASSLAGTSKTEAFF; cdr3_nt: TGTGCCAGCAGCCTAGCCGGGACCAGCAAGACTGAAGCTTTCTTT
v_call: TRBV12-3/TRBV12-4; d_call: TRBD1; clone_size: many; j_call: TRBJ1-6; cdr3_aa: CASSEQGWYSPLHF; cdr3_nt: TGTGCCAGCAGTGAACAGGGGTGGTATTCACCCCTCCACTTT
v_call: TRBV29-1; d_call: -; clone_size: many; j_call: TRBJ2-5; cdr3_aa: CSVHGIQETQYF; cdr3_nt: TGCAGCGTTCACGGGATCCAAGAGACCCAGTACTTC
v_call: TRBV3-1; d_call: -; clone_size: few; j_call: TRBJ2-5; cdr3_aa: CASSGSDQETQYF; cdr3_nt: TGTGCCAGCAGCGGTAGCGACCAAGAGACCCAGTACTTC
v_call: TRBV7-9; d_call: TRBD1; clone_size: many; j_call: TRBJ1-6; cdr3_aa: CASSLGQGFYNSPLHF; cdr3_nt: TGTGCCAGCAGCCTGGGACAGGGTTTTTATAATTCACCCCTCCACTTT
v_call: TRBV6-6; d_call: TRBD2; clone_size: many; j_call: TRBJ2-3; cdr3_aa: CASRDLLAGRDTQYF; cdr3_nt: TGTGCCAGCAGAGACCTCCTAGCGGGGAGAGATACGCAGTATTTT
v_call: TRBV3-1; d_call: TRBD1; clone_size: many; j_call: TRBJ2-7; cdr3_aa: CASSQLPGQGSYEQYF; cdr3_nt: TGTGCCAGCAGCCAATTACCGGGACAGGGAAGCTACGAGCAGTACTTC
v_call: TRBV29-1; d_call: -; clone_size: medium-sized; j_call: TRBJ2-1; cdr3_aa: CSVGREGGNEQFF; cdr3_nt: TGCAGCGTTGGGCGGGAAGGGGGCAATGAGCAGTTCTTC
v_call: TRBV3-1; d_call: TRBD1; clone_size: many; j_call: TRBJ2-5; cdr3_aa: CASSQTWTGRETQYF; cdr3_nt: TGTGCCAGCAGCCAAACCTGGACAGGGCGGGAGACCCAGTACTTC
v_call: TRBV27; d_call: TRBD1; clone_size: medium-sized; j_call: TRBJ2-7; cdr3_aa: CASSRTIGTGDYYEQYF; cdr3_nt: TGTGCCAGCAGTAGGACTATCGGGACAGGGGACTACTACGAGCAGTACTTC
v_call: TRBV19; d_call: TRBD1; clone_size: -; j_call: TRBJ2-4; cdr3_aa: CASRRQGDIQYF; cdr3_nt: TGTGCCAGTAGGCGACAGGGTGACATTCAGTACTTC
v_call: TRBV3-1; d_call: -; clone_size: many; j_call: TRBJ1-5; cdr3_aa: CASSRKKNQPQHF; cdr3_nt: TGTGCCAGCAGCCGAAAGAAAAATCAGCCCCAGCATTTT
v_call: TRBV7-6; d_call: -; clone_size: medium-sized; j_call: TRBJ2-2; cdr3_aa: CASSNTQLVGELFF; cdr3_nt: TGTGCCAGCAGCAACACACAACTTGTTGGGGAGCTGTTTTTT
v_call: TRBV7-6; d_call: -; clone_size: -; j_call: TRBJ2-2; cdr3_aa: CASSLTRGNTGELFF; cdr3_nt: TGTGCCAGCAGCTTAACCCGCGGAAACACCGGGGAGCTGTTTTTT
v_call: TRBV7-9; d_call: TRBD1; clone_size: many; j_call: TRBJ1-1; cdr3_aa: CASSRDSEAFF; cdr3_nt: TGTGCCAGCAGCCGGGACAGTGAAGCTTTCTTT
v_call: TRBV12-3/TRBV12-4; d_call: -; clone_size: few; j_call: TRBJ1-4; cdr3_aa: CASTLRGNEKLFF; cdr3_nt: TGTGCCAGCACCCTAAGGGGGAATGAAAAACTGTTTTTT
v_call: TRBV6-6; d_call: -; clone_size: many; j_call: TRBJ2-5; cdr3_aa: CASSPRRETQYF; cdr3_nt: TGTGCCAGCAGCCCAAGGAGGGAGACCCAGTACTTC
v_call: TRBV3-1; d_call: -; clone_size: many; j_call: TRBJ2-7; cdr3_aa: CASSHLILYEQYF; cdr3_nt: TGTGCCAGCAGCCACCTCATTCTCTACGAGCAGTACTTC
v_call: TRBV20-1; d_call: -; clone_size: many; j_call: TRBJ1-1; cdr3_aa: CSANQGLDTEAFF; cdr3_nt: TGCAGTGCTAATCAAGGGTTGGACACTGAAGCTTTCTTT
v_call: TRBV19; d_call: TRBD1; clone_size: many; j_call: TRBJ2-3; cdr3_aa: CASHRAGGGSSTDTQYF; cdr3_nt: TGTGCCAGTCACCGGGCAGGGGGCGGATCTAGCACAGATACGCAGTATTTT
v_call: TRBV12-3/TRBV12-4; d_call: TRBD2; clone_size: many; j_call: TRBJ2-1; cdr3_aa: CASSAGTSKQFF; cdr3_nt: TGTGCCAGCAGTGCCGGGACTAGCAAGCAGTTCTTC
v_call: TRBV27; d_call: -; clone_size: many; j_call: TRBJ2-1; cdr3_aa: CASSLGSVHEQFF; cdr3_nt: TGTGCCAGCAGTTTGGGCAGTGTCCATGAGCAGTTCTTC
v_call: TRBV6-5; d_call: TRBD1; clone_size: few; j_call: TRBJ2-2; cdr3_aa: CASSAPDRGPGELFF; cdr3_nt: TGTGCCAGCAGTGCCCCGGACAGGGGGCCCGGGGAGCTGTTTTTT
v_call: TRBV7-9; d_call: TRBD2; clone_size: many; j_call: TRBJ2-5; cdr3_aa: CASSFGVGAGEETQYF; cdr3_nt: TGTGCCAGCAGCTTTGGGGTAGGAGCGGGGGAAGAGACCCAGTACTTC
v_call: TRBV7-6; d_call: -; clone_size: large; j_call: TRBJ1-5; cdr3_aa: CASSLDPGGLSNQPQHF; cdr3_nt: TGTGCCAGCAGCTTAGATCCCGGGGGTTTGAGCAATCAGCCCCAGCATTTT
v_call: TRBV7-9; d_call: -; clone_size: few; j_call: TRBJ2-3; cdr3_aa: CASSARGTDTQYF; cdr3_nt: TGTGCCAGCAGCGCCCGAGGCACAGATACGCAGTATTTT